Detailed here is one T cell receptor (beta chain). In the source study's methods: For nucleated cells, counts were estimated from reference gene primer amplification. Method: immunoSEQ multiplex PCR; TCRdb's copy keeps in-frame clones and lacks some. The V and J calls and clone size were taken over from that table, and D and trimming were inferred from the DNA. This table holds a few hundred thousand clones, around 85% found once. The data derive from a study of blood T cell repertoires in COVID-19. Study-wide context: PBMCs, B-cell-depleted T cells, or T cells were the source of the cDNA or gDNA that made up the material.

Germline-derived CDR1 and CDR2 are MNHEY and SMNVEV (reference sequence). Trimming cost V 0 bases and J 6 bases; bases outside gene matches: 6. The CDR3 is 15 residues long. The chain uses TRBV27 and TRBJ2-3; 7 nucleotides agree with TRBD2. The receptor comes from a woman aged 18-29 years with acute or convalescent COVID-19. The sequencing input was peripheral blood. This CDR3 is CASSLSTRETDTQYF. CDR3 nucleotide sequence: TGTGCCAGCAGTTTATCAACGCGGGAGACTGATACGCAGTATTTT.